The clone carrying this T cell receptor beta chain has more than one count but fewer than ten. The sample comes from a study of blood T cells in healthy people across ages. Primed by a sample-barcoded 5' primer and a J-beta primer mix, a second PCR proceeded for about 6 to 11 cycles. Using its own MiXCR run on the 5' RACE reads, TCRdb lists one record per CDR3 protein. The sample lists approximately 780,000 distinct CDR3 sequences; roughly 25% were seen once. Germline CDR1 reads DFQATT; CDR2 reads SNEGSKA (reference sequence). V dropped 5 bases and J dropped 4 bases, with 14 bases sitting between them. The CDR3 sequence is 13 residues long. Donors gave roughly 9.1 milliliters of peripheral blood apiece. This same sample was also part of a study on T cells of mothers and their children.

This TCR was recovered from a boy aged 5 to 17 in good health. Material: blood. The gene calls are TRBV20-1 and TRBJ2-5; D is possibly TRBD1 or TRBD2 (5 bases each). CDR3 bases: TGCAGTGCTGGTCTAGGGACCGCAGAGACCCAGTACTTC. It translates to CSAGLGTAETQYF.